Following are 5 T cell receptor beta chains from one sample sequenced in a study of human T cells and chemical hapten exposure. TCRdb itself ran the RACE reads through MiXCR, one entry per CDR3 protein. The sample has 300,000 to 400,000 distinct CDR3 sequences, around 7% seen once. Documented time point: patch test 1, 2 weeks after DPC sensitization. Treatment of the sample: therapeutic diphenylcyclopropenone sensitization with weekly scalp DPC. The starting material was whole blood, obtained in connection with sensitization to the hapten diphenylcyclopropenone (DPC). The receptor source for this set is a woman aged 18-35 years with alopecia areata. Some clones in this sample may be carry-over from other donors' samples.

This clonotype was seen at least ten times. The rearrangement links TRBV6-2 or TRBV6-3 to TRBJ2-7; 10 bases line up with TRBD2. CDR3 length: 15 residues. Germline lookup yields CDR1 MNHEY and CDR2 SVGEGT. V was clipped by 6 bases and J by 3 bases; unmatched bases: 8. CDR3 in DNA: TGTGCCAGCAGCCCAGGACTAGCGGTAGACTACGAGCAGTACTTC. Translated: CASSPGLAVDYEQYF.

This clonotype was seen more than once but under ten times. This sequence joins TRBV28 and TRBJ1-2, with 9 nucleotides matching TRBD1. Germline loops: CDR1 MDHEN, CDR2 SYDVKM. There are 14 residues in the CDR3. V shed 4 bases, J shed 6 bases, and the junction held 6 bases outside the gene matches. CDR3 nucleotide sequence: TGTGCCAGCAGTTCCGGACAGGGGTCGAATGGCTACACCTTC. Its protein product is CASSSGQGSNGYTF.

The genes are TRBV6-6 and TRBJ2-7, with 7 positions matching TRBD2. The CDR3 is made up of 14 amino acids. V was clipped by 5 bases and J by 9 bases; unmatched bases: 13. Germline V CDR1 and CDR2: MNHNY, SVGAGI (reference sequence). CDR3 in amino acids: CASSKPTSPNGQYF. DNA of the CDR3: TGTGCCAGCAGTAAGCCGACTAGCCCCAACGGGCAGTACTTC.

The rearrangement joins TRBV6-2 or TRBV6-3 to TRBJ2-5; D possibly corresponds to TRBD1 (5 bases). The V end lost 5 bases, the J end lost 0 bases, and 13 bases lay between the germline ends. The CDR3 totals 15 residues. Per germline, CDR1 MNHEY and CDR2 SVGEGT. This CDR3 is CASSTARANQETQYF. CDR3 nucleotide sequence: TGTGCCAGCAGTACCGCCAGGGCCAACCAAGAGACCCAGTACTTC.

In DNA form, the CDR3 reads TGTGCCAGCAGCTTTTTACCAGGAGGCAATGAAAAACTGTTTTTT. Protein product: CASSFLPGGNEKLFF. The V and J genes are TRBV7-2 and TRBJ1-4; D not certain. The V end lost 3 bases, the J end lost 5 bases, and 13 bases lay between the germline ends. The CDR3 is 15 residues long. The germline V gene encodes CDR1 SGHTA and CDR2 FQGNSA.